This entry is about one TCR beta chain. V was trimmed by 1 base and J by 12 bases, leaving 20 bases between them. The CDR3 consists of 15 residues. Germline lookup yields CDR1 SGHTA and CDR2 FQGNSA. This specimen comes from a study of blood T cell repertoires in COVID-19. Study at large: Material from acute and convalescent COVID-19 was sourced from the United States, Italy and Spain. In each case, the material was cDNA or gDNA derived from T cells, B-cell-depleted T cells, or PBMCs.

Sequencing used immunoSEQ multiplex PCR; TCRdb keeps in-frame clones, though not all of them. The sample records under 40,000 clones, approximately 80% being singletons. The clonotype originates from a woman aged 70-85 years with acute or convalescent COVID-19. The chain is built from TRBV7-2 and TRBJ2-3; D is ambiguous. The source material was peripheral blood. In nucleotides, the CDR3 is TGTGCCAGCAGCTTAGACCACGGTTCAGGCTCTTCACAGTATTTT. It is translated as CASSLDHGSGSSQYF.